The sequence of this T cell receptor (beta chain) was determined in a study of regulatory T cells in long-lasting Graves disease. This clonotype was seen ten or more times. V lost 1 base, J lost 6 bases, and 5 bases stayed unmatched. CDR1 is LGHDT, CDR2 YNNKEL, per germline (reference sequence). The CDR3 is 14 residues long. Researchers made TCR beta libraries by using iRepertoire HTBI primers and running Arm-PCR on CDR3 regions. Using its own MiXCR run on the multiplex PCR reads, TCRdb lists one record per CDR3 protein. Altogether around 360,000 distinct CDR3 sequences are present, about 16% being singletons, with the ten largest covering around 20%. The time point denotes: newly diagnosed GD, antithyroid drugs for less than 3 months. Scientists built the TCR library using RNA that was extracted from PBMCs. Another study also made use of these data, one on T cells in Graves' hyperthyroidism and ophthalmopathy.

This TCR derives from a woman in her late teens or twenties with Graves disease. Sequences were derived from peripheral blood mononuclear cells (PBMCs), sampled at new diagnosis, from a patient treated with antithyroid drugs. This chain connects TRBV3-1 to TRBJ2-7; TRBD2 aligns across 8 bases. The CDR3 is CASSQVVSGTEQYF. As DNA, the CDR3 is TGTGCCAGCAGCCAAGTCGTTAGCGGGACCGAGCAGTACTTC.